This T cell receptor beta chain was obtained from a study of cytomegalovirus exposure and HLA in healthy donors. Germline-derived CDR1 and CDR2 are SGHRS and YFSETQ. J was trimmed by 4 bases and V by 3 bases; bases with no gene match: 4. This CDR3 contains 14 residues. This clone was found once. The antigen is undetermined. General study results and limits: Investigators reported over 150 TCR beta chains as tied to cytomegalovirus.

Here immunoSEQ multiplex PCR was the method, and the copy in TCRdb shows in-frame clones only, minus some. The table shows approximately 100,000 clones, with under 95% occurring only once. The TCR was taken from a woman between 25 and 40 years old in good health and CMV-seropositive. The chain couples TRBV5-1 to TRBJ2-5, with 9 bases that match TRBD1. Sequenced sample: PBMCs. CDR3 in amino acids: CASSYRDRAETQYF. Here the CDR3 DNA reads TGCGCCAGCAGCTATCGGGACAGGGCAGAGACCCAGTACTTC.